This T cell receptor (beta chain) comes out of a study of PD-1 blockade in classical Hodgkin lymphoma (dated by TCRdb to between 2020 and 2021). At the level of the whole study: Nivolumab dosing was 3 mg/kg intravenously every 2 weeks, continuing until either disease progression or unacceptable toxicity. The study used TCR beta sequencing and CyTOF to define a peripheral blood immune signature of response to PD-1 blockade in classical Hodgkin lymphoma. Overall study outcomes, separate from this receptor: CD4+ but not CD8+ TCR diversity rose significantly by C4D1 (p=0.0027 vs p=0.16), most apparent in complete responders (p=0.02). The study was restricted to a single clinical trial cohort, and the causes of repertoire differences, possibly disease activity or prior therapy, were left undefined. Lower diversity was observed in patients in whom nivolumab was started less than 1 year after ASCT, and these patients were excluded from later analyses so that confounding by immune reconstitution would be avoided. Baseline diversity similar to that of newly diagnosed patients was observed in trial patients achieving complete response, whereas significantly lower diversity was observed in partial responders and progressors. Baseline TCR diversity was reported to be lower in newly diagnosed patients than in healthy donors and to be lower still in relapsed/refractory patients.

For this clone: The antigen this receptor binds is unknown. It has no much larger one-base neighbor in the sample; base qualities were not kept.

Genomic DNA was extracted with the Qiagen DNeasy kit from unsorted PBMCs and from negatively selected CD4+ and CD8+ fractions. Using primers that anneal to V and J segments, immunoSEQ multiplex PCR amplified the TCR beta CDR3 regions. Amplification bias was minimized using a synthetic immune receptor repertoire, and residual bias was removed computationally after sequencing. The study's own analysis went as follows. Repertoire diversity was quantified as the Shannon entropy index using custom Python scripts. Unsorted, CD4+ and CD8+ repertoires were analyzed separately, except for combined analyses in which CD4+ and CD8+ sequences were merged in silico. A clone counted as expanded when the clone's frequency after treatment rose at least 2-fold relative to C1D1, and clones undetected at baseline were given a pseudocount of 0.5. Singleton clones were defined as clones with 0 or 1 copy at C1D1, and non-singleton clones were defined as clones with 2 or more copies. Clones expanded in unsorted samples were annotated as CD4+, CD8+ or unknown by matching protein sequences in sorted samples from the same patient. Wilcoxon tests on paired samples were used to test changes in diversity from C1D1 to C4D1. Entries here come from immuneACCESS through TCRdb and include only in-frame sequences with V and J called. Some clones fail to appear in such tables; in the studies checked, an unresolved V gene covers under half of the shortfall, and the cause of the remainder is unknown. From that table come the V and J calls and clone size; the DNA was used to work out D and trimming. The sample table contains around 50,000 clones; only one count was recorded for 90% of them. Together, the top ten hold approximately 15% of the sample.

The time point label for this specimen denotes: cycle 4 day 1 (C4D1), after 6 weeks of nivolumab. All trial patients had relapsed after autologous stem cell transplantation, with cohorts A, B and C differing in prior brentuximab vedotin exposure. The trial cohort comprised more than 55 patients with relapsed/refractory classical Hodgkin lymphoma whose best overall responses were complete response, partial response or progressive disease. In the multi-cohort phase II CheckMate 205 trial, trial patients received single-agent nivolumab. An independent review committee assessed best overall response using the 2007 International Working Group response criteria. Trial PBMCs were obtained immediately prior to nivolumab initiation (C1D1) and on therapy at cycle 2 day 1 and cycle 4 day 1. Peripheral blood was collected in 8 mL Vacutainer Cell Preparation Tubes, from which PBMCs were isolated by centrifugation and then cryopreserved.

This TCR came from a human donor with classical Hodgkin lymphoma. The sample consisted of peripheral blood mononuclear cells (PBMCs), taken before the fourth cycle of nivolumab.

The sequence in DNA is TGTGCCAGCAGTTTTAATGACCGACTATCGAACACTGAAGCTTTCTTT. It is translated as CASSFNDRLSNTEAFF. The chain joins TRBV28 to TRBJ1-1, with the D segment identity uncertain. For CDR1 and CDR2, the germline V gene lists MDHEN and SYDVKM. The CDR3 measures 16 amino acids from cysteine to phenylalanine. Of the read, only the CDR3 DNA is kept; its 48 bases are in frame from base 1. The V end loses 3 bases and the J end loses 1 base, and a stretch of 15 bases separates them.